These 8 T cell receptor beta chains were sequenced from one sample in a study of vaccination effects on CD4 cells after COVID-19. Produced via immunoSEQ multiplex PCR; TCRdb's table is partial and in-frame only. The sample has 65,000 to 95,000 clones, roughly 80% seen once; the top ten hold more than 0.85%. Sequencing was preceded by expansion of antigen-specific CD4+ T cells with viral peptide pools in the ViraFEST assay. On day 10 of culture, CD4+ T cells were separated out. The cohort was immunized with two doses of either the BNT162b2 or mRNA-1273 vaccine. Antigens for these TCRs are unknown. This specimen consisted of CD4+ T cells from PBMCs cultured with HCoV-OC43 spike peptides, obtained after COVID-19 vaccination. Subset meaning: HCoV-OC43 spike overlapping peptide pool stimulation. These receptors came from a human donor who received a COVID-19 vaccine.

This chain connects TRBV29-1 to TRBJ2-2; maybe TRBD1 (6 bases). The CDR3 runs to 14 residues. Germline-derived CDR1 and CDR2 are SQVTM and ANQGSEA. V lost 4 bases and J lost 0, with 9 bases in between. Here the CDR3 reads CSVGGTPNTGELFF. For the CDR3, the DNA is TGCAGCGTTGGAGGGACACCGAACACCGGGGAGCTGTTTTTT.

The CDR3 loop is CASSIRGIAKNIQYF. CDR3 bases: TGTGCCAGTAGTATACGGGGTATAGCCAAAAACATTCAGTACTTC. The V and J genes are TRBV19 and TRBJ2-4, with D possibly TRBD2 on 5 matching bases. The CDR3 is 15 amino acids. Per germline, CDR1 LNHDA and CDR2 SQIVND (reference sequence). With 2 bases removed from V and 0 bases from J, the gap between germline ends came to 8 bases.

V is TRBV27 and J is TRBJ2-3, with D tentatively TRBD2 (5 bases). Germline loops: CDR1 MNHEY, CDR2 SMNVEV (reference sequence). V dropped 2 bases and J dropped 2 bases, with 11 bases sitting between them. CDR3 length equals 15 residues. The CDR3 is CASSLAGIFTDTQYF. CDR3 in DNA: TGTGCCAGCAGTTTAGCGGGTATCTTCACAGATACGCAGTATTTT.

The CDR3 DNA follows: TGTGCCAGTAGTATGGTGGACGGCGAGCGGCTGGGAGGCTACACCTTC. Amino acid sequence: CASSMVDGERLGGYTF. The J gene is TRBJ1-2, the V gene TRBV19; no firm D call. The CDR3 loop spans 16 amino acids. Trimming pared 3 bases from V and 8 bases from J, leaving 22 bases between. CDR1 and CDR2 from the germline V gene are LNHDA and SQIVND (reference sequence).

The chain links TRBV5-6 to TRBJ1-3, with D unclear. Germline CDR1 reads SGHDT; CDR2 reads YYEEEE. Trimming pared 1 base from V and 2 bases from J, leaving 4 bases between. This CDR3 spans 13 amino acids. Here the CDR3 reads CASSLRAGNTIYF. DNA of the CDR3: TGTGCCAGCAGCTTGAGGGCTGGAAACACCATATATTTT.

CDR3 DNA: TGTGCCACCAGTGATTTTACGGCCGATAGTAGCACAGATACGCAGTATTTT. The encoded protein is CATSDFTADSSTDTQYF. J is TRBJ2-3 and V is TRBV24-1; no clear D gene. The CDR3 loop spans 17 amino acids. Germline CDR1 KGHDR, CDR2 SFDVKD. Between the trimmed V and J ends, which lost 1 base and 0 bases, there was a span of 13 bases.

The chain carries TRBV14 and TRBJ2-5; TRBD2 matches 12 bases. The V and J ends lost 4 bases and 3 bases, in that order; junction bases with no gene match: 9. CDR3 size: 17 residues. Germline CDR1 reads SGHDN; CDR2 reads FVKESK. The CDR3 sequence is CASSLRSWTSGKETQYF. In DNA, the CDR3 is TGTGCCAGCAGCCTTAGGTCATGGACTAGCGGGAAAGAGACCCAGTACTTC.

This chain joins TRBV7-3 and TRBJ2-2; 7 nucleotides agree with TRBD2. The CDR3 length is 15 residues. Germline loops: CDR1 SGHTA, CDR2 FQGTGA. V lost 3 bases, J lost 3 bases, and 4 bases stayed unmatched. In DNA, the CDR3 is TGTGCCAGCAGCTTTGCAGGGAGGGACACCGGGGAGCTGTTTTTT. Its protein product is CASSFAGRDTGELFF.